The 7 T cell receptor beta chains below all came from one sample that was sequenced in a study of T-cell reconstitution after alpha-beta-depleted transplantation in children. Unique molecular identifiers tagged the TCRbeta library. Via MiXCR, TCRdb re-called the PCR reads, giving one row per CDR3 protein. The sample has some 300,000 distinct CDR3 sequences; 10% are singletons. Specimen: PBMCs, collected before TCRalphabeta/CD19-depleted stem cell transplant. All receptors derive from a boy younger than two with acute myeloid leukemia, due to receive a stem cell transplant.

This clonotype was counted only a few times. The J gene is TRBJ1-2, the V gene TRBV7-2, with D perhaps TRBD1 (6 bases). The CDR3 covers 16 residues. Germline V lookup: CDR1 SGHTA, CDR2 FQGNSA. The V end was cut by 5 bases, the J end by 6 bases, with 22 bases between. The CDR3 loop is CASSVPLPGARNGYTF. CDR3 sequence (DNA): TGTGCCAGCAGCGTGCCCCTGCCAGGGGCAAGGAATGGCTACACCTTC.

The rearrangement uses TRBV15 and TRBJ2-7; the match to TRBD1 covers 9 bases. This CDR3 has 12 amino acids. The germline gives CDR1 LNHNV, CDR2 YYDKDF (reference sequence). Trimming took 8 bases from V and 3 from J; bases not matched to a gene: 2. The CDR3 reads CATGTGHYEQYF. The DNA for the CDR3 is TGTGCCACCGGGACAGGGCACTACGAGCAGTACTTC.

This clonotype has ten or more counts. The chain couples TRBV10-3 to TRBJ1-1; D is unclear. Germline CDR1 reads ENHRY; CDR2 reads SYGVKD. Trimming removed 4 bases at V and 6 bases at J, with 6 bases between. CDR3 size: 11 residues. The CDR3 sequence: CAISGSAEAFF. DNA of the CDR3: TGTGCCATCAGTGGGAGCGCTGAAGCTTTCTTT.

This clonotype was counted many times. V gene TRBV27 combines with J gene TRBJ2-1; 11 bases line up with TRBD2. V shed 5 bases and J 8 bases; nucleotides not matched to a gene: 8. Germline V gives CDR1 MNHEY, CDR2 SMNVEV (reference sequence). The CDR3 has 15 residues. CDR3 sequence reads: CASSPGLAVNDEQFF. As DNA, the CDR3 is TGTGCCAGCAGTCCGGGACTAGCGGTGAACGATGAGCAGTTCTTC.

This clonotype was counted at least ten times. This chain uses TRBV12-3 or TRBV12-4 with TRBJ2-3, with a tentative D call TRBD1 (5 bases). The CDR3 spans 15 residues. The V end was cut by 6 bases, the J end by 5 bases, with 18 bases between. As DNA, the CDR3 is TGTGCCAGCAGCCCTCTAAGGACACAGCTAGATACGCAGTATTTT. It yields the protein CASSPLRTQLDTQYF.

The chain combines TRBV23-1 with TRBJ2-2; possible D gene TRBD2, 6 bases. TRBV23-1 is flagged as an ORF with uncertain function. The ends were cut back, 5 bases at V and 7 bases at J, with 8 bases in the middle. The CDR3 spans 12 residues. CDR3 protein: CASSGGNGELFF. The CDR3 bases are TGCGCCAGCAGTGGCGGGAACGGGGAGCTGTTTTTT.

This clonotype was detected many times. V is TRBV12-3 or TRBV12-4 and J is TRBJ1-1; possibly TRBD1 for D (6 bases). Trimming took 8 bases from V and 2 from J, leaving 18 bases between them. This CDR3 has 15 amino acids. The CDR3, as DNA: TGTGCCAGCGTTGGGCAACGGGGGGGCAACACTGAAGCTTTCTTT. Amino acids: CASVGQRGGNTEAFF.